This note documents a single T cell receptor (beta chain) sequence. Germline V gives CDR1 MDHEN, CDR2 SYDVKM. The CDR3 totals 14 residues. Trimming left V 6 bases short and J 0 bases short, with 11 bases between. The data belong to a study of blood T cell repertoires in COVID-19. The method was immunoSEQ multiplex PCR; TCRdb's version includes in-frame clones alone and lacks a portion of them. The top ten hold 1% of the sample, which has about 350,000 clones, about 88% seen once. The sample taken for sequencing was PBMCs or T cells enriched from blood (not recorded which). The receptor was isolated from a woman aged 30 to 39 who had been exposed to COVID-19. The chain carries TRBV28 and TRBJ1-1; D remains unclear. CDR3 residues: CASSVRVLNTEAFF. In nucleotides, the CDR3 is TGTGCCAGCAGCGTCCGGGTTTTGAACACTGAAGCTTTCTTT.